The T cell receptor (beta chain) described here comes from a study of T cell repertoires in cytomegalovirus infection. As for the study in general: Evidence of both CMV infection and a matching HLA type came from public TCR beta signatures.

Study outcomes and limitations: Accumulated public TCR beta family frequency recognized individuals carrying CMV together with the relevant HLA.

This clonotype was picked up a small number of times. Its antigen remains unknown. Using its own MiXCR run on the reads, TCRdb lists one record per CDR3 protein. The sample carries roughly 720,000 distinct CDR3 sequences, 35% to 45% recorded once. The receptor's source is a human donor in good health (CMV status not recorded). Some clones in this sample may be carry-over from other donors' samples. The specimen was PBMCs.

The CDR3 DNA reads TGTGCCAGCAGCTCCTACTCGTTAACAGATACGCAGTATTTT. Protein product: CASSSYSLTDTQYF. The rearrangement links TRBV7-6 to TRBJ2-3, with D unclear. Germline CDR1 and CDR2: SGHVS and FNYEAQ. The germline V and J ends were trimmed by 4 bases and 3 bases, with 11 bases remaining between them. The CDR3 is 14 residues long.